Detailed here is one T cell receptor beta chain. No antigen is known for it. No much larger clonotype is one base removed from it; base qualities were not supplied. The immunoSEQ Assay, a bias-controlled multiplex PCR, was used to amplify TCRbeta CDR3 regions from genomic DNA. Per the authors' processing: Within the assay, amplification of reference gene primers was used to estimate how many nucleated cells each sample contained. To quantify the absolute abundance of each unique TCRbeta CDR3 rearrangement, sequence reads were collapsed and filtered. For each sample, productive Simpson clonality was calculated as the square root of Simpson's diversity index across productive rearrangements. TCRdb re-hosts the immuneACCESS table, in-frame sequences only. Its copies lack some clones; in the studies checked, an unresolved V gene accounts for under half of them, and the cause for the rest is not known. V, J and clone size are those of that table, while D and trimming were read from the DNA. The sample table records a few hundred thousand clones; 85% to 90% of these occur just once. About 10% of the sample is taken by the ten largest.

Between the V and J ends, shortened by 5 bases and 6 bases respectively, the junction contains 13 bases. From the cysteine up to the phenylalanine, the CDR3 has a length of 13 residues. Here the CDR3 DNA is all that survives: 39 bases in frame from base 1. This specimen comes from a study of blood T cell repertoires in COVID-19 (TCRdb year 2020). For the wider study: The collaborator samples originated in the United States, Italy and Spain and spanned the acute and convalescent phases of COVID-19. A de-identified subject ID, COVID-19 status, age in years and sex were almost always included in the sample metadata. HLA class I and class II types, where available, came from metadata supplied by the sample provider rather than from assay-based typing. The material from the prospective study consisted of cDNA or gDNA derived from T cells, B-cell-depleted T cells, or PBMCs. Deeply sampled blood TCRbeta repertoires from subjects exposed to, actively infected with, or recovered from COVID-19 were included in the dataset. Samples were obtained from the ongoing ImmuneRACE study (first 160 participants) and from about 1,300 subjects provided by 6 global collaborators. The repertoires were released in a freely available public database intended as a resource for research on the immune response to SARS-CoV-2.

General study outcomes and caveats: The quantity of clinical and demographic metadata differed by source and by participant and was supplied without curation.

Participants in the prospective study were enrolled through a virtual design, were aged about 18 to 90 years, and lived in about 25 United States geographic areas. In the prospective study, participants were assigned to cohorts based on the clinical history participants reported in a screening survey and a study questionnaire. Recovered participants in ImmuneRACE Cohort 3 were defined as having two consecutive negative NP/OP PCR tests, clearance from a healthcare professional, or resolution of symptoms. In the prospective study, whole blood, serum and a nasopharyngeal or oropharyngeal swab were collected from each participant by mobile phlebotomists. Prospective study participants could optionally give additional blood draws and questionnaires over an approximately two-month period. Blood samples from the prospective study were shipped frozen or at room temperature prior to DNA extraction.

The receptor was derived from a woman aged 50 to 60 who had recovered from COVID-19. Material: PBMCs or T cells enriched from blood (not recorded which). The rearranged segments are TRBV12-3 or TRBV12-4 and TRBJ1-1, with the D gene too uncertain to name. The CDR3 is CASSHGMRAEAFF. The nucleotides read TGTGCCAGCAGTCACGGGATGAGGGCTGAAGCTTTCTTT.